This T cell receptor (beta chain) emerged from a study of sequential checkpoint blockade in melanoma. Study as a whole: Randomization was 1:1 between first-line nivolumab→ipilimumab and ipilimumab→nivolumab. Twenty-two patients had matched tumor biopsies before treatment and at week 13 after nivolumab or ipilimumab alone.

Described treatment: randomized to nivolumab then ipilimumab (arm A) or the reverse (arm B). No patient had prior DNA-damaging chemotherapy. TCRdb's table, derived via immunoSEQ multiplex PCR, lists solely in-frame clones and lacks some. Among about 6,100 clones listed, 25% to 30% were seen once. The CDR3 length is 15 residues. The germline V gene has CDR1 LNHDA and CDR2 SQIVND (reference sequence). V was pared by 5 bases and J by 0 bases, with 13 bases between. V and J are TRBV19 and TRBJ1-1, with a possible D match to TRBD1 (5 bases). The clonotype comes from a human donor with melanoma. Sequences were derived from tumor tissue (inferred from file names), sampled from a patient given nivolumab and ipilimumab in sequence. The CDR3 DNA reads as TGTGCCAGTAGTCCGACAGCCCAAATGAACACTGAAGCTTTCTTT. Its protein is CASSPTAQMNTEAFF.